This T cell receptor beta chain is from a study of CD8 T cells in Susac syndrome. Findings and limits, study-wide: The CD4+ T cell repertoires in Susac syndrome were not clonally expanded.

Turning to this clonotype: Its antigen is still unknown.

CD8+ and CD4+ T cells from blood underwent TCR beta sequencing. Reverse transcription used roughly 0.5 to 1 ug RNA and random hexamers. One entry per CDR3 protein, called by TCRdb with MiXCR from the immunoSEQ multiplex PCR reads. Among around 71,000 distinct CDR3 sequences listed, 93% were seen once. This CDR3 comprises 16 residues. V was cut by 4 bases and J by 3 bases, with 19 bases left in between. Looked up from germline, CDR1 is MDHEN and CDR2 is SYDVKM. The V gene is TRBV28, the J gene TRBJ2-7; D is possibly TRBD1 or TRBD2 (5 bases each). The sample taken for sequencing was CD4+ T cells from PBMCs. The clonotype comes from a human donor with Susac syndrome. The CDR3 reads CASSSPWAGRGYEQYF. In nucleotides, the CDR3 is TGTGCCAGCAGTTCCCCCTGGGCAGGGAGAGGCTACGAGCAGTACTTC.